This TCR beta chain was documented in a study of beta chain features in type 1 diabetes. The sample holds a few counts of this clone. The CDR3 is 14 residues long. Looked up from germline, CDR1 is LNHNV and CDR2 is YYDKDF (reference sequence). V was shortened by 0 bases and J by 8 bases, with 13 bases between the two germline ends. The authors took one heparinised blood draw, averaging about 116 mL, from each donor. All of the isolated RNA was reverse transcribed, so expressed TCRB transcripts were sequenced. The method was immunoSEQ multiplex PCR; TCRdb's version includes in-frame clones alone and lacks a portion of them. The sample lists hundreds of thousands of clones, roughly an eighth occurring once.

This chain joins TRBV15 and TRBJ1-1; unclear D gene. The receptor was derived from a young woman in good health. The sample taken for sequencing was naive CD4+ T cells from blood. For the CDR3, the DNA is TGTGCCACCAGCAGAGATAGGCATTCGCTAGAAGCTTTCTTT. Translating gives CATSRDRHSLEAFF.